These 20 T cell receptor beta chains came from one sample sequenced in a study of blood T cell repertoires in COVID-19. The table came from immunoSEQ multiplex PCR; TCRdb's copy has only in-frame clones and leaves some out. This table holds about 200,000 clones, 88% found once. Sequenced material: peripheral blood. The receptors derive from a human donor in a cohort sampled during active COVID-19.

CDR3 in amino acids: CASSVEALASTDTQYF. In DNA form, the CDR3 reads TGTGCCAGCAGCGTAGAGGCCCTAGCGAGCACAGATACGCAGTATTTT. V gene TRBV9 combines with J gene TRBJ2-3; tentatively, D is TRBD2 (6 bases). Germline lookup yields CDR1 SGDLS and CDR2 YYNGEE. Trimming took off 0 bases at V and 0 bases at J, with 11 bases between the two ends. The CDR3 is 16 amino acids.

The V and J genes are TRBV5-1 and TRBJ2-5; weak D call: TRBD1 (6 bases). The V end lost 2 bases, the J end lost 3 bases, and 14 bases lay between the germline ends. CDR3 size: 15 residues. Germline-derived CDR1 and CDR2 are SGHRS and YFSETQ. CDR3: CASSFGQGMEETQYF. CDR3 DNA: TGCGCCAGCAGCTTCGGTCAGGGGATGGAAGAGACCCAGTACTTC.

This chain links TRBV19 with TRBJ2-2; D remains ambiguous. Germline V CDR1 and CDR2: LNHDA, SQIVND (reference sequence). The CDR3 contains 16 residues. The V end lost 5 bases, the J end lost 2 bases, and 15 bases lay between the germline ends. In DNA form, the CDR3 reads TGTGCCAGTAGTCCCCCTTGGCAGGCTAACACCGGGGAGCTGTTTTTT. This gives the protein CASSPPWQANTGELFF.

Concerning this clone: Other DNA sequences within the sample encode an identical CDR3. V is TRBV3-1 (or the pseudogene TRBV3-2) and J is TRBJ2-2; TRBD2 is a possible D gene (5 bases). The CDR3 length is 12 residues. Germline CDR1 is LGHDT and CDR2 is YNNKEL (reference sequence). Trimming took off 3 bases at V and 6 bases at J, with 5 bases between the two ends. This CDR3 is CASSQRAGELFF. In nucleotides, the CDR3 is TGTGCCAGCAGCCAGAGGGCCGGGGAGCTGTTTTTT.

V and J are TRBV6-5 and TRBJ1-1; D is unresolved. V lost 5 bases and J 7 bases, leaving 17 bases between the germline ends. This CDR3 has 14 residues. The germline V gene encodes CDR1 MNHEY and CDR2 SVGAGI. The CDR3: CASSTGVRVNEAFF. In DNA, the CDR3 is TGTGCCAGCAGTACCGGGGTTAGGGTAAATGAAGCTTTCTTT.

The V and J genes are TRBV5-4 and TRBJ1-2, with TRBD1 matching 7 bases. V lost 0 bases to trimming and J lost 7 bases; unmatched junction nucleotides: 9. The CDR3 consists of 15 residues. Germline CDR1 SGHNT, CDR2 YYREEE (reference sequence). The CDR3 DNA follows: TGTGCCAGCAGCTTGGCCGGGACAGCGGGTGGTGGCTACACCTTC. It codes for CASSLAGTAGGGYTF.

The DNA of the CDR3 is TGTGCCAGCATAAAAAGGGAGGCTTTCTTT. It translates to CASIKREAFF. This chain uses TRBV3-1 (or the pseudogene TRBV3-2) with TRBJ1-1; D is ambiguous. Germline V gives CDR1 LGHDT, CDR2 YNNKEL (reference sequence). Trimming pared 7 bases from V and 11 bases from J, leaving 11 bases between. The CDR3 runs 10 residues.

This rearrangement joins TRBV23-1 to TRBJ2-7, with TRBD1 matching over 8 bases. TRBV23-1 is placed among ORFs of uncertain function. The ends lost 8 bases at V and 5 bases at J; junction bases unmatched: 11. The CDR3 spans 14 residues. This CDR3 is CASAKTDRAHEQYF. The CDR3 DNA sequence: TGCGCCAGCGCTAAAACGGACAGGGCCCACGAGCAGTACTTC.

This chain connects TRBV28 to TRBJ2-3; the match to TRBD2 covers 11 bases. CDR1 and CDR2 from the germline V gene are MDHEN and SYDVKM. After removal of 10 bases from V and 0 bases from J, the junction contained 3 bases not matched to a gene. This CDR3 has 14 amino acids. CDR3 in amino acids: CATWTSGSTDTQYF. DNA for the CDR3: TGTGCCACATGGACTAGCGGGAGCACAGATACGCAGTATTTT.

This chain connects TRBV29-1 to TRBJ2-7; D gene uncertain. Germline assignment: CDR1 SQVTM and CDR2 ANQGSEA. The length of the CDR3 is 13 residues. V lost 4 bases and J 2 bases, leaving 12 bases between the germline ends. CDR3 in DNA: TGCAGCGTTGTCTGGTACTCGGCCTACGAGCAGTACTTC. Its protein product is CSVVWYSAYEQYF.

The V gene is TRBV28, the J gene TRBJ1-1; no clear D. CDR1 MDHEN and CDR2 SYDVKM come from the germline V gene. The CDR3 loop spans 11 amino acids. V gave up 7 bases and J gave up 1 base, with 4 bases separating them. The DNA for the CDR3 is TGTGCCAGCATTAAGAACACTGAAGCTTTCTTT. Amino acid sequence: CASIKNTEAFF.

The chain employs TRBV18 and TRBJ2-1; 10 bases line up with TRBD2. Germline V CDR1 and CDR2: KGHSH, LQKENI. V dropped 1 base and J dropped 1; count of bases not matched to a gene: 4. This CDR3 is built from 17 residues. The CDR3: CASSPLASGSSYNEQFF. The CDR3 coding sequence is TGTGCCAGCTCACCACTGGCTAGCGGGAGTTCCTACAATGAGCAGTTCTTC.

The V and J genes are TRBV13 and TRBJ1-1, with 7 bases aligning to TRBD1. V trimming: 5 bases; J trimming: 7 bases; junction bases outside the gene matches: 13. In germline, CDR1 is PRHDT, CDR2 FYEKMQ (reference sequence). The length of the CDR3 is 15 residues. The CDR3 reads CASSISGQPRGEAFF. The CDR3, as DNA: TGTGCCAGCAGCATATCGGGACAGCCTCGTGGTGAAGCTTTCTTT.

The chain has TRBV2 and TRBJ2-2, with a weak D call TRBD2 (6 bases). Germline lookup yields CDR1 SNHLY and CDR2 FYNNEI. The CDR3 runs to 14 residues. V dropped 6 bases and J dropped 0 bases, with 8 bases sitting between them. The CDR3 reads CASRSGANTGELFF. In DNA, the CDR3 is TGTGCCAGCAGGTCGGGAGCGAACACCGGGGAGCTGTTTTTT.

This clone was detected once. The genes are TRBV6-5 and TRBJ2-4, with 14 bases aligning to TRBD2. Germline V gene data show CDR1 as MNHEY and CDR2 as SVGAGI. V lost 8 bases and J lost 6; bases outside the gene matches: 3. The CDR3 is 14 amino acids. In DNA form, the CDR3 reads TGTGCCAGCCGACTAGCGGGAGGGATAAACATTCAGTACTTC. It is translated as CASRLAGGINIQYF.

V is TRBV13 and J is TRBJ1-4; no definite D call. The CDR3 runs to 12 residues. Trimming cost V 5 bases and J 8 bases, with 9 bases left between them. Germline V gene data show CDR1 as PRHDT and CDR2 as FYEKMQ (reference sequence). CDR3: CASSLRYEKLFF. In DNA, the CDR3 is TGTGCCAGCAGCCTGCGATACGAAAAACTGTTTTTT.

This clone showed up just once. CDR3 nucleotide sequence: TGTGCCAGCAGCCAAGCAGGGAAGTCGCGCTACGAGCAGTACTTC. Encoded protein: CASSQAGKSRYEQYF. The rearrangement uses TRBV3-1 (or the pseudogene TRBV3-2) and TRBJ2-7, with TRBD1 as a possible D gene (5 bases). V lost 1 base to trimming and J lost 3 bases, with 13 bases between them. Germline CDR1 reads LGHDT; CDR2 reads YNNKEL (reference sequence). The CDR3 contains 15 residues.

The rearrangement uses TRBV11-2 and TRBJ2-3, with D perhaps TRBD1 (6 bases). This CDR3 is 15 amino acids long. Germline CDR1 and CDR2: SGHAT and FQNNGV. The V gene lost 1 base and the J gene lost 5 bases, with 13 bases spanning the gap. The CDR3: CASSLGQGSVDTQYF. CDR3 sequence (DNA): TGTGCCAGCAGCTTAGGGCAGGGGAGCGTAGATACGCAGTATTTT.

The chain has TRBV28 and TRBJ2-7, with 7 bases identical to TRBD1. This CDR3 has 14 residues. Losses at the gene ends were 6 bases for V and 3 bases for J; bases not matched to a gene: 8. Per the germline V gene, CDR1 is MDHEN and CDR2 is SYDVKM. CDR3 loop: CASSTTYRGYEQYF. For the CDR3, the DNA is TGTGCCAGCAGCACAACTTACAGGGGCTACGAGCAGTACTTC. Drawing the rest from reference TRBV28 and TRBJ2-7, the complete variable domain is DVKVTQSSRYLVKRTGEKVFLECVQDMDHENMFWYRQDPGLGLRLIYFSYDVKMKEKGDIPEGYSVSREKKERFSLILESASTNQTSMYLCASSTTYRGYEQYFGPGTRLTVT.

Written as DNA, the CDR3 is TGCGCCAGCAGTCAGGGTCCGGTCGTTGACACTGAAGCTTTCTTT. Translating gives CASSQGPVVDTEAFF. The genes are TRBV10-2 and TRBJ1-1, with a weak D call TRBD1 (5 bases). The ends were cut back, 5 bases at V and 3 bases at J, with 16 bases in the middle. The length of the CDR3 is 15 residues. The germline gives CDR1 WSHSY, CDR2 SAAADI.